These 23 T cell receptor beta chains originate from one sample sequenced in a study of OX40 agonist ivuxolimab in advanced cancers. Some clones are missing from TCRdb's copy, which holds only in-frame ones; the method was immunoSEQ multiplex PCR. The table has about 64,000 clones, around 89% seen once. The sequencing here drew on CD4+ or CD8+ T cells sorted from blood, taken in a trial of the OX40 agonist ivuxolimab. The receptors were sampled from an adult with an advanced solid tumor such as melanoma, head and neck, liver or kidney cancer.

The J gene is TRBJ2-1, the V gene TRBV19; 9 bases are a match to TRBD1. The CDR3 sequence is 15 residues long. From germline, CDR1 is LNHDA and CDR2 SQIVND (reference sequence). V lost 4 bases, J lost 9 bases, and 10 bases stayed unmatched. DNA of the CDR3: TGTGCCAGTAGTACCCACAGGGGGCGAATTTTTGAGCAGTTCTTC. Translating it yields CASSTHRGRIFEQFF.

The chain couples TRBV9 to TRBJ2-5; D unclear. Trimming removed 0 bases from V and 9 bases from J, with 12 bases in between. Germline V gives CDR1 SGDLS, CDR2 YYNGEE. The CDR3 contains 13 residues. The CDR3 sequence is CASSVESGGAQYF. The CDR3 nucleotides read TGTGCCAGCAGCGTAGAATCAGGTGGGGCCCAGTACTTC.

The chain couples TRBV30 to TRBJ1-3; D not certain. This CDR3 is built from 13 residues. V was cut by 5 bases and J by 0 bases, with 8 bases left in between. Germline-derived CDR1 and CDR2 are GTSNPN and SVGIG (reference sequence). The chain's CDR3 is CAWGLISGNTIYF. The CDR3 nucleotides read TGTGCCTGGGGACTGATCTCTGGAAACACCATATATTTT.

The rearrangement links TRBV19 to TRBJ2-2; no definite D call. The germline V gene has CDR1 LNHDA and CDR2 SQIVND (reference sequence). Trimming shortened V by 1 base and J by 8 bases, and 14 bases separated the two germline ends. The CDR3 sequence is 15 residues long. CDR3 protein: CASSIGNLHLGELFF. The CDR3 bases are TGTGCCAGTAGTATAGGGAACCTACATTTAGGGGAGCTGTTTTTT.

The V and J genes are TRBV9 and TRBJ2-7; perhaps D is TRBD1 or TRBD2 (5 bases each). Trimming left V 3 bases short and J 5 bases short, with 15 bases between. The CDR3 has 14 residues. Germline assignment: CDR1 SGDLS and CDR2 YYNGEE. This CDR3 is CASSARDPLNEQYF. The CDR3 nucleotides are TGTGCCAGCAGCGCTCGGGACCCCCTGAACGAGCAGTACTTC. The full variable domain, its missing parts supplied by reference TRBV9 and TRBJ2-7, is DSGVTQTPKHLITATGQRVTLRCSPRSGDLSVYWYQQSLDQGLQFLIQYYNGEERAKGNILERFSAQQFPDLHSELNLSSLELGDSALYFCASSARDPLNEQYFGPGTRLTVT.

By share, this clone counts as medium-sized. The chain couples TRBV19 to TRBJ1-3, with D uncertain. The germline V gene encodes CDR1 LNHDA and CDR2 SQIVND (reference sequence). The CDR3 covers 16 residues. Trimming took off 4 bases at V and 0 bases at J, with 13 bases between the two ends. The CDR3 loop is CASSTPFQHSGNTIYF. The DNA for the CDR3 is TGTGCCAGTAGTACTCCTTTCCAGCACTCTGGAAACACCATATATTTT.

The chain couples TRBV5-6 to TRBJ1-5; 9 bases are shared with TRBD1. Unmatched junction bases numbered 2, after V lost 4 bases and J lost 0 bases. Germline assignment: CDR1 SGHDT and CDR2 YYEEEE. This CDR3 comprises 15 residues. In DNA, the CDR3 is TGTGCCAGCAGCGCGGACAGGGGTAGCAATCAGCCCCAGCATTTT. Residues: CASSADRGSNQPQHF.

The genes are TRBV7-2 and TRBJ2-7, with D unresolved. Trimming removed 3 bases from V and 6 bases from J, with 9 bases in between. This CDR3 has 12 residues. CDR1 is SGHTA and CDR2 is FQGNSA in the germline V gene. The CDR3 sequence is CASSFSVVEQYF. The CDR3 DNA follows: TGTGCCAGCAGCTTTTCAGTCGTCGAGCAGTACTTC. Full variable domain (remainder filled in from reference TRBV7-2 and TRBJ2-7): GAGVSQSPSNKVTEKGKDVELRCDPISGHTALYWYRQSLGQGLEFLIYFQGNSAPDKSGLPSDRFSAERTGGSVSTLTIQRTQQEDSAVYLCASSFSVVEQYFGPGTRLTVT.

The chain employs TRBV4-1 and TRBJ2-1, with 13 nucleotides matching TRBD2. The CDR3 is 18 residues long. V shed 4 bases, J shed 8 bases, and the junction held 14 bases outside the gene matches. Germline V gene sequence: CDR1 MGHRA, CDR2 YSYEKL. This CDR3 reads CASSRNWGTSGRADEQFF. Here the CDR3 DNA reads TGCGCCAGCAGCCGAAACTGGGGCACTAGCGGGAGGGCAGATGAGCAGTTCTTC.

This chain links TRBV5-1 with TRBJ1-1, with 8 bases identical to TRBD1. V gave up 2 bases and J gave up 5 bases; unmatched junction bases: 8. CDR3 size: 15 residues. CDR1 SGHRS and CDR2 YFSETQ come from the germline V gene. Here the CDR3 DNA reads TGCGCCAGCAGCTTTGCGCAGGGGGCGCTGACTGAAGCTTTCTTT. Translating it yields CASSFAQGALTEAFF.

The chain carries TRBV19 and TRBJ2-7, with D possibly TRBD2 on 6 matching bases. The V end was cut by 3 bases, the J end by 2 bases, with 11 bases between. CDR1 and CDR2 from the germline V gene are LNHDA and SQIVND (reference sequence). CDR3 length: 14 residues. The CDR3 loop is CASSISRGAYEQYF. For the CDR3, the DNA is TGTGCCAGTAGTATTTCGCGGGGCGCCTACGAGCAGTACTTC.

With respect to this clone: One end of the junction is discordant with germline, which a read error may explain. The CDR3: CASSFGLNNEQFF. The DNA for the CDR3 is TGTGCTAGCAGCTTCGGACTGAACAATGAGCAGTTCTTC. This chain connects TRBV7-7 to TRBJ2-1, with a tentative D call TRBD2 (5 bases). CDR3 length: 13 residues. Germline V lookup: CDR1 SSHAT, CDR2 FNYEAQ (reference sequence).

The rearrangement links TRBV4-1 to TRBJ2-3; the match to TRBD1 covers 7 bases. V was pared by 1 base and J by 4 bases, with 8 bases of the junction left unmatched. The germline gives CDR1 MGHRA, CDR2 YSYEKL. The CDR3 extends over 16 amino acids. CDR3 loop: CASSQVTGSQADTQYF. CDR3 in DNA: TGCGCCAGCAGCCAAGTGACAGGGTCTCAGGCAGATACGCAGTATTTT.

In DNA, the CDR3 is TGTGCCTGGAGCAGGAGCTCCTACGAGCAGTACTTC. Protein product: CAWSRSSYEQYF. This sequence joins TRBV30 and TRBJ2-7; D is undetermined. The CDR3 is 12 residues long. V was shortened by 3 bases and J by 0 bases, with 6 bases between the two germline ends. Germline loops: CDR1 GTSNPN, CDR2 SVGIG (reference sequence).

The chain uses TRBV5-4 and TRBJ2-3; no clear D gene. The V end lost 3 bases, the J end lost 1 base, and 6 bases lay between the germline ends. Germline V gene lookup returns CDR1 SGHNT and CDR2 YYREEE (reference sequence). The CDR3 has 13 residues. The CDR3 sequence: CASSWPGTDTQYF. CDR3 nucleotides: TGTGCCAGCAGCTGGCCTGGCACAGATACGCAGTATTTT.

In DNA, the CDR3 is TGTGCCAGCAGCGTTCGGACAGGGGATGGCTACACCTTC. Amino acids: CASSVRTGDGYTF. This sequence joins TRBV21-1 and TRBJ1-2; the DNA was not compared with TRBD1, the D call given in the table. TRBV21-1 is marked as a pseudogene. This CDR3 contains 13 residues.

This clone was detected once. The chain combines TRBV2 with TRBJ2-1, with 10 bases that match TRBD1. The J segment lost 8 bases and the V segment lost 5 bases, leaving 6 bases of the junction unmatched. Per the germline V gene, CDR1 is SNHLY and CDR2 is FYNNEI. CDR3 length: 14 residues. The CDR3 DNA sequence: TGTGCCAGCAGTCGGGACAGGGGTCCGCATGAGCAGTTCTTC. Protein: CASSRDRGPHEQFF.

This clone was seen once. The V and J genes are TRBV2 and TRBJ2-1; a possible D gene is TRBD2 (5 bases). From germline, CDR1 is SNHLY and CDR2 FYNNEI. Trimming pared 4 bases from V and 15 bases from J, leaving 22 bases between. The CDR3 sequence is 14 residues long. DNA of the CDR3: TGTGCCAGCAGTGGCGGGCAAGGAGGTGATTCGAGGTTCTTC. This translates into CASSGGQGGDSRFF.

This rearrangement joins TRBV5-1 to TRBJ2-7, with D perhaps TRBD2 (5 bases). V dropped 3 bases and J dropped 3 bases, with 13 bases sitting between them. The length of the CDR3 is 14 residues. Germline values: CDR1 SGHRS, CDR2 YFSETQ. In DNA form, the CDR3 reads TGCGCCAGCAGCTCCACGGGAATAGACTACGAGCAGTACTTC. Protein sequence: CASSSTGIDYEQYF.

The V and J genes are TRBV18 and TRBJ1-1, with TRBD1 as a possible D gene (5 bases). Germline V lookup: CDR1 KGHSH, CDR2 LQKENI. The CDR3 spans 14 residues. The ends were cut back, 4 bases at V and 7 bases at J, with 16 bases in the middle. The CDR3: CASSQMTGALEAFF. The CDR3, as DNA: TGTGCCAGCTCACAGATGACCGGGGCGCTTGAAGCTTTCTTT.

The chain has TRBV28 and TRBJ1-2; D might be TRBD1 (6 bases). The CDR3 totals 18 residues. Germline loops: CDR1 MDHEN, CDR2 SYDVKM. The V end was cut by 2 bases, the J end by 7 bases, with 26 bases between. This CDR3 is CASSLRAGAGVWIGGYTF. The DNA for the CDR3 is TGTGCCAGCAGTTTAAGGGCAGGGGCTGGAGTATGGATTGGTGGCTACACCTTC.

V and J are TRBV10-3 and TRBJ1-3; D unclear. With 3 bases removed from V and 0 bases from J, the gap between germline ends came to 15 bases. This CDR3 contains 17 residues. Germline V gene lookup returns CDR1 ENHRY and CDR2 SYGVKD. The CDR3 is CAISDSGRDFSGNTIYF. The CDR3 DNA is TGTGCCATCAGTGACTCCGGACGCGACTTCTCTGGAAACACCATATATTTT.

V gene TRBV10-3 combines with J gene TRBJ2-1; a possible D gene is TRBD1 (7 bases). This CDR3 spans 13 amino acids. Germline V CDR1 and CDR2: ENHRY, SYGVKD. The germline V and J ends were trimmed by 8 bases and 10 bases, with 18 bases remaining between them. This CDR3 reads CAIGGDRAKEQFF. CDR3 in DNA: TGTGCCATCGGCGGGGACAGAGCCAAAGAGCAGTTCTTC.